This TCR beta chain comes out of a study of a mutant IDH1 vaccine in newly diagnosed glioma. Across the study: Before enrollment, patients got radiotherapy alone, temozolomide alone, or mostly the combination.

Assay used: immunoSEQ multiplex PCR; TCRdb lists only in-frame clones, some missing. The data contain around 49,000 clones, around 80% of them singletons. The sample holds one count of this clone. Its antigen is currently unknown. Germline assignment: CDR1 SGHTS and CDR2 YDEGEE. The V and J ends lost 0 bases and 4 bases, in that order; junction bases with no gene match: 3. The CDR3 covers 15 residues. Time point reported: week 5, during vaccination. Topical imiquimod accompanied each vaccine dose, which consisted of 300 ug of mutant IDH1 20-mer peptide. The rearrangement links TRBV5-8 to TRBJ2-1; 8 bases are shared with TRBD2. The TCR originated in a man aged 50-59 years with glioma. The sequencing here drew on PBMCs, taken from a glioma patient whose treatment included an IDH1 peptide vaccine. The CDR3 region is CASSLAGLAYNEQFF. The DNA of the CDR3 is TGTGCCAGCAGCTTGGCAGGACTAGCATACAATGAGCAGTTCTTC.